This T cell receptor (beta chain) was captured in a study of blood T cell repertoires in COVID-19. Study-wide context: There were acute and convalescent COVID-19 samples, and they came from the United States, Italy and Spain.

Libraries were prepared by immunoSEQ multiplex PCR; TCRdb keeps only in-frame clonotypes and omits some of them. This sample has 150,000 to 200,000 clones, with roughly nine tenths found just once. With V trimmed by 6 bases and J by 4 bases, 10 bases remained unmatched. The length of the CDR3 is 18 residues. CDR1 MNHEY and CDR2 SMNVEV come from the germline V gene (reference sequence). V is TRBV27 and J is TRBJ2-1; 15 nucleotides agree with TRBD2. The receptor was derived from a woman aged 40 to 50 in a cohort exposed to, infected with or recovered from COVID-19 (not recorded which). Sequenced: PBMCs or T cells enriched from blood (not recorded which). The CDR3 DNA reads TGTGCCAGCAGGCCGGGACTAGCGGGGGGAAAGGGTTACAATGAGCAGTTCTTC. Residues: CASRPGLAGGKGYNEQFF.